This T cell receptor beta chain was identified during a study of blood T cell repertoires in COVID-19 (dated by TCRdb to 2020 to 2021). About the full investigation: Samples covering the acute and convalescent phases of COVID-19 were provided by collaborators in the United States, Italy and Spain. The prospective study material was composed of cDNA or gDNA derived from T cells, B-cell-depleted T cells, or PBMCs. Where HLA class I and class II types were available, the types were taken from metadata supplied by the sample provider, not from assay-based typing. A freely available public database, intended as a resource for researchers studying the immune response to SARS-CoV-2, is where the repertoires were released. Subjects who had been exposed to COVID-19, were actively infected with it, or had recovered from it provided the deeply sampled blood TCRbeta repertoires that made up the dataset. The samples were drawn from the first 160 participants of the ongoing ImmuneRACE study and from about 1,200 subjects provided by 6 global collaborators. Sample metadata almost always included a de-identified subject ID, COVID-19 status, age in years and sex.

Trimming costs V 4 bases and J 3 bases, and their ends lie 10 bases apart. Taken from cysteine to phenylalanine, the CDR3 has 13 residues. The read is trimmed to its CDR3 DNA, 39 bases read in frame from base 1. From the germline V gene (reference sequence), CDR1 is MNHEY and CDR2 is SMNVEV. For this clone: Its antigen target is currently unknown. Within one base of it there is no much larger clone, and no base qualities were kept.

TCRbeta CDR3 regions were amplified from genomic DNA using the immunoSEQ Assay, a bias-controlled multiplex PCR. In the source study's methods: Nucleated cell counts per sample were estimated from amplification of reference gene primers within the assay. To quantify the absolute abundance of each unique TCRbeta CDR3 rearrangement, sequence reads were collapsed and filtered. For each sample, productive Simpson clonality was calculated as the square root of Simpson's diversity index over productive rearrangements. TCRdb limited this immuneACCESS table to in-frame rearrangements with V and J called. A share of clones is missing; checked studies link under half to unresolved V genes, and the rest is unexplained. The V and J calls and clone size come from that table; D and trimming were worked out from the DNA. The sample has about 190,000 clones on record, around 90% of them singletons. About 0.58% of the sample is held by the ten biggest clonotypes.

Results and caveats for the whole study, not just this receptor: Clinical and demographic metadata were provided uncurated, with the amount varying by source and participant.

The collaborating institutions used their own protocols to collect whole blood in K2EDTA tubes. For TCRbeta analysis, collaborator samples were shipped as frozen whole blood, as isolated PBMCs, or as DNA extracted from either sample type. The source is a man in his forties or fifties with acute or convalescent COVID-19. The V and J segments used are TRBV27 and TRBJ2-7, and the D gene may be TRBD1, 6 bases matching. The sequenced sample consisted of peripheral blood. CDR3 sequence: CASSYGRGYEQYF. The DNA sequence is given as TGTGCCAGCAGTTACGGCAGGGGCTACGAGCAGTACTTC.